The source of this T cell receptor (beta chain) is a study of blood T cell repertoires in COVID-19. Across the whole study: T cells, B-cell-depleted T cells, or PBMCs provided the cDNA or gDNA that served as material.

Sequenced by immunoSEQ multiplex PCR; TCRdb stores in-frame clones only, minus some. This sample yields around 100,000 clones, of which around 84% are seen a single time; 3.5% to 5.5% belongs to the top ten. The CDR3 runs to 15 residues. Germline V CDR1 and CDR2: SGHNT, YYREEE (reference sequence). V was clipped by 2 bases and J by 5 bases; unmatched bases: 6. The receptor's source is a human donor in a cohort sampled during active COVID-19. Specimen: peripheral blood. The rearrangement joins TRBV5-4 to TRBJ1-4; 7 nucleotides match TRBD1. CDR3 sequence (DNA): TGTGCCAGCAGCTTCACCGGGACAGAGAATGAAAAACTGTTTTTT. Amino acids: CASSFTGTENEKLFF.